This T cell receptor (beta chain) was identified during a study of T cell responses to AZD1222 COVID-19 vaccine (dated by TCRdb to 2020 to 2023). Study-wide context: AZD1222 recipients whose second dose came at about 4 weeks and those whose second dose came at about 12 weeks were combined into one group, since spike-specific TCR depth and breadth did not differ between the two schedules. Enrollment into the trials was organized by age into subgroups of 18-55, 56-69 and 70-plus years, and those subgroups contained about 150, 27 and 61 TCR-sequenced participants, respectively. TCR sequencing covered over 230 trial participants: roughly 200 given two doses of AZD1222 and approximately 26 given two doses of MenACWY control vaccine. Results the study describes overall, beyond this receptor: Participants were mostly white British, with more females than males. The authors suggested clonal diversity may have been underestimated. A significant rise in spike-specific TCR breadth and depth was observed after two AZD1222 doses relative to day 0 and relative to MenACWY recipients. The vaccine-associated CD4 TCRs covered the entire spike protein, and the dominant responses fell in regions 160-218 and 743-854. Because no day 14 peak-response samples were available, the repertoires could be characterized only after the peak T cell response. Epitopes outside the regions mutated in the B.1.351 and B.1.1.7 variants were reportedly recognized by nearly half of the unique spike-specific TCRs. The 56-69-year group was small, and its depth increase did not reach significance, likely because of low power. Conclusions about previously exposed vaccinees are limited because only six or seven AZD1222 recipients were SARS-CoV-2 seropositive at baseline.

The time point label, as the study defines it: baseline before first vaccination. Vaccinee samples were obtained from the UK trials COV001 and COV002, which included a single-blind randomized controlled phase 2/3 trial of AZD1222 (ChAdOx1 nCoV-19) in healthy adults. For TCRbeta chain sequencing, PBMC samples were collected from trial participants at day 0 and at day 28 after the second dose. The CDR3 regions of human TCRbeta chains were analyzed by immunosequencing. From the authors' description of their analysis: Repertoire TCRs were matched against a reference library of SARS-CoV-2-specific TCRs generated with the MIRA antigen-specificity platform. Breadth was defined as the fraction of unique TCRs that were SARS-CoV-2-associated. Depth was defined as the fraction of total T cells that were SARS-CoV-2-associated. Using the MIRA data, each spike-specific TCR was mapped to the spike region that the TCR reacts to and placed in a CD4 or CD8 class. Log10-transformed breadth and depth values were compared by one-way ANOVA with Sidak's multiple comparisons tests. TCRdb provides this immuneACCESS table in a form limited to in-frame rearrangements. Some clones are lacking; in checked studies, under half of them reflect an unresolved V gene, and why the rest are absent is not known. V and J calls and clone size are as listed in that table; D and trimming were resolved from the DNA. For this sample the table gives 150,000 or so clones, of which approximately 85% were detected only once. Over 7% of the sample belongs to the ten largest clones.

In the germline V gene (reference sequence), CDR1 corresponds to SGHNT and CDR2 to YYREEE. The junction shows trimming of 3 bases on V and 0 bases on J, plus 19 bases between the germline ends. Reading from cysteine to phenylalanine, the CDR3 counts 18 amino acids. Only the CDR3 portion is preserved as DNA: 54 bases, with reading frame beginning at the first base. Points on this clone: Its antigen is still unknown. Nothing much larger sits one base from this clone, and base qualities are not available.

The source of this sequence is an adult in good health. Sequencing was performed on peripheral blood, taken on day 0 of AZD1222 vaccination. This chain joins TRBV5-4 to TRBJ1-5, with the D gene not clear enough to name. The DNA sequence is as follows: TGTGCCAGCAGCTCCAAACCAGAGGCGCGTCATAGCAATCAGCCCCAGCATTTT. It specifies CASSSKPEARHSNQPQHF.